This T cell receptor beta chain was sequenced during a study of OX40 agonist ivuxolimab in advanced cancers. Overall study: Prior therapy, whether anti-PD-1, anti-PD-L1 or anti-CTLA-4, was allowed, and approximately 40% had some.

TCRdb's table, derived via immunoSEQ multiplex PCR, lists solely in-frame clones and lacks some. The table has 130,000 or so clones, approximately 92% seen once. The TCR was taken from an adult with an advanced solid tumor such as melanoma, head and neck, liver or kidney cancer. Sequenced material: CD4+ or CD8+ T cells sorted from blood, taken in a trial of the OX40 agonist ivuxolimab.

CDR3 region: CASSYNSFRTDTQYF. The CDR3 bases are TGTGCCAGCAGTTATAACTCCTTCCGCACAGATACGCAGTATTTT. The chain has TRBV6-4 and TRBJ2-3; no clear D. This CDR3 is 15 amino acids long. V was trimmed by 5 bases and J by 1 base, leaving 13 bases between them. Germline values: CDR1 MRHNA, CDR2 SNTAGT.